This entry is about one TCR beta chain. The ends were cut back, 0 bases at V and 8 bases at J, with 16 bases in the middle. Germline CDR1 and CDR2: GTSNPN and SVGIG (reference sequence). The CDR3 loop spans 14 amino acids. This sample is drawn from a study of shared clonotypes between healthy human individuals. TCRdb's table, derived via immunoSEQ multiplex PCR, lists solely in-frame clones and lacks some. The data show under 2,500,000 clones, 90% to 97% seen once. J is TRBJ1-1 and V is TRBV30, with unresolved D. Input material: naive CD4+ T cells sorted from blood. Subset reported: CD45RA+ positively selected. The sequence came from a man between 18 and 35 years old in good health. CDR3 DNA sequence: TGTGCCTGGAGTGTCGACCCCCCCTTCGCGGAAGCTTTCTTT. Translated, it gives CAWSVDPPFAEAFF.